These T cell receptor beta chains were read from a single sample in a study of type 1 regulatory T cells. No antigen has been assigned to these receptors. TCRdb reanalysed the reads using MiXCR and keeps one entry per CDR3 protein. The sample records fewer than 70,000 distinct CDR3 sequences, about 60% being singletons. The sequenced material came from cultured T cells, either the whole culture or a sorted T cell fraction (not recorded which). The source of these receptors is a human donor in good health. The CDR3 runs from the conserved cysteine through the conserved F or W. The order of the fields is V gene, clone size, J gene, D gene, CDR3 protein, CDR3 DNA. The D gene is left open where the match is weak. Where a row states a size, it is once, few, many or the class of an expanded clone; other rows omit it.

v_call: TRBV6-2/TRBV6-3; clone_size: .; j_call: TRBJ2-1; d_call: .; cdr3_aa: CASSTGAQGSGNEQFF; cdr3_nt: TGTGCCAGCAGCACAGGCGCCCAGGGTTCCGGGAATGAGCAGTTCTTC
v_call: TRBV6-2/TRBV6-3; clone_size: .; j_call: TRBJ2-1; d_call: .; cdr3_aa: CASSKLYNEQFF; cdr3_nt: TGTGCCAGCAGTAAACTTTACAATGAGCAGTTCTTC
v_call: TRBV12-3/TRBV12-4; clone_size: .; j_call: TRBJ1-3; d_call: .; cdr3_aa: CASSSRGVVSGNTIYF; cdr3_nt: TGTGCCAGCAGTTCAAGAGGGGTTGTCTCTGGAAACACCATATATTTT
v_call: TRBV7-2; clone_size: few; j_call: TRBJ1-1; d_call: .; cdr3_aa: CASSLIPGPGAAEAFF; cdr3_nt: TGTGCCAGCAGCTTGATACCGGGTCCGGGGGCGGCTGAAGCTTTCTTT
v_call: TRBV4-3; clone_size: few; j_call: TRBJ1-1; d_call: .; cdr3_aa: CASSQDLTGQTEAFF; cdr3_nt: TGCGCCAGCAGCCAAGATTTAACAGGGCAGACTGAAGCTTTCTTT
v_call: TRBV4-2; clone_size: medium-sized; j_call: TRBJ2-7; d_call: .; cdr3_aa: CASSQDPANNEQYF; cdr3_nt: TGTGCCAGCAGCCAAGATCCAGCGAATAACGAGCAGTACTTC
v_call: TRBV6-5; clone_size: .; j_call: TRBJ2-3; d_call: TRBD1; cdr3_aa: CASSRGQGNTDTQYF; cdr3_nt: TGTGCCAGCAGTCGTGGACAGGGGAACACAGATACGCAGTATTTT
v_call: TRBV7-2; clone_size: .; j_call: TRBJ1-1; d_call: TRBD1; cdr3_aa: CASSPDRAFEAFF; cdr3_nt: TGTGCCAGCAGCCCTGACAGGGCTTTCGAAGCTTTCTTT
v_call: TRBV12-3/TRBV12-4; clone_size: .; j_call: TRBJ2-2; d_call: TRBD1; cdr3_aa: CASRGQRDTGELFF; cdr3_nt: TGTGCCAGCAGGGGACAGAGGGACACCGGGGAGCTGTTTTTT
v_call: TRBV14; clone_size: .; j_call: TRBJ1-1; d_call: .; cdr3_aa: CASSQGLRGTEAFF; cdr3_nt: TGTGCCAGCAGCCAAGGACTGAGGGGCACTGAAGCTTTCTTT
v_call: TRBV12-3/TRBV12-4; clone_size: medium-sized; j_call: TRBJ2-7; d_call: .; cdr3_aa: CASSWAGQIYEQYF; cdr3_nt: TGTGCCAGCAGTTGGGCGGGACAGATCTACGAGCAGTACTTC
v_call: TRBV20-1; clone_size: once; j_call: TRBJ2-7; d_call: TRBD2; cdr3_aa: CSARGGAGAREQYF; cdr3_nt: TGCAGTGCTAGAGGGGGAGCGGGAGCACGCGAGCAGTACTTC
v_call: TRBV11-2; clone_size: .; j_call: TRBJ2-7; d_call: .; cdr3_aa: CASSLTGTGGEQYF; cdr3_nt: TGTGCCAGCAGCTTAACCGGGACTGGAGGCGAGCAGTACTTC
v_call: TRBV20-1; clone_size: few; j_call: TRBJ2-7; d_call: .; cdr3_aa: CSVTSASYEQYF; cdr3_nt: TGCAGTGTAACCAGCGCCTCCTACGAGCAGTACTTC
v_call: TRBV9; clone_size: .; j_call: TRBJ1-6; d_call: .; cdr3_aa: CASSAEAGRPSPLHF; cdr3_nt: TGTGCCAGCAGCGCCGAAGCGGGTAGACCTTCACCCCTCCACTTT
v_call: TRBV7-8; clone_size: .; j_call: TRBJ2-7; d_call: TRBD1; cdr3_aa: CATTTGPTYEQYF; cdr3_nt: TGTGCCACAACGACAGGGCCCACCTACGAGCAGTACTTC
v_call: TRBV4-2; clone_size: once; j_call: TRBJ2-2; d_call: .; cdr3_aa: CASSQGTEGLFF; cdr3_nt: TGTGCCAGCAGCCAAGGGACAGAGGGGCTGTTTTTT
v_call: TRBV6-6; clone_size: .; j_call: TRBJ2-3; d_call: .; cdr3_aa: CASSYQRAGTDTQYF; cdr3_nt: TGTGCCAGCAGTTACCAGCGGGCCGGAACAGATACGCAGTATTTT
v_call: TRBV28; clone_size: .; j_call: TRBJ2-3; d_call: TRBD2; cdr3_aa: CASSTPSGMGTDTQYF; cdr3_nt: TGTGCCAGCAGTACCCCTAGCGGGATGGGCACAGATACGCAGTATTTT
v_call: TRBV20-1; clone_size: .; j_call: TRBJ2-3; d_call: .; cdr3_aa: CSAVAVGGTDTQYF; cdr3_nt: TGCAGTGCTGTAGCGGTTGGGGGCACAGATACGCAGTATTTT
v_call: TRBV5-1; clone_size: .; j_call: TRBJ2-1; d_call: .; cdr3_aa: CASSPGTPNNEQFF; cdr3_nt: TGCGCCAGCAGCCCCGGGACGCCGAACAATGAGCAGTTCTTC
v_call: TRBV7-2; clone_size: .; j_call: TRBJ2-2; d_call: .; cdr3_aa: CASSLQEGYTGELFF; cdr3_nt: TGTGCCAGCAGCTTGCAGGAAGGGTACACCGGGGAGCTGTTTTTT
v_call: TRBV18; clone_size: .; j_call: TRBJ2-1; d_call: TRBD1; cdr3_aa: CASSDGTGRAGEQFF; cdr3_nt: TGTGCCAGCTCGGACGGGACAGGGAGGGCTGGTGAGCAGTTCTTC
v_call: TRBV7-3; clone_size: .; j_call: TRBJ2-3; d_call: .; cdr3_aa: CASSSNPDTQYF; cdr3_nt: TGTGCCAGCAGCTCAAACCCAGATACGCAGTATTTT
v_call: TRBV12-3/TRBV12-4; clone_size: medium-sized; j_call: TRBJ2-1; d_call: TRBD2; cdr3_aa: CASSLGAGGLNEQFF; cdr3_nt: TGTGCCAGCAGTTTAGGAGCGGGAGGGTTAAATGAGCAGTTCTTC
v_call: TRBV27; clone_size: .; j_call: TRBJ1-1; d_call: TRBD1; cdr3_aa: CASSTHRGPAGTEAFF; cdr3_nt: TGTGCCAGCAGTACGCACAGGGGACCAGCGGGGACTGAAGCTTTCTTT
v_call: TRBV12-3/TRBV12-4; clone_size: .; j_call: TRBJ1-6; d_call: .; cdr3_aa: CASSLFWSPLHF; cdr3_nt: TGTGCCAGCAGTTTATTTTGGTCACCCCTCCACTTT
v_call: TRBV30; clone_size: .; j_call: TRBJ2-2; d_call: .; cdr3_aa: CAWSLNRDVGELFF; cdr3_nt: TGTGCCTGGAGTTTAAACAGGGATGTCGGGGAGCTGTTTTTT
v_call: TRBV27; clone_size: .; j_call: TRBJ1-4; d_call: .; cdr3_aa: CASQNQGPGEKLFF; cdr3_nt: TGTGCCAGCCAGAATCAGGGGCCAGGTGAAAAACTGTTTTTT
v_call: TRBV14; clone_size: once; j_call: TRBJ2-5; d_call: .; cdr3_aa: CASSPVGVEETQYF; cdr3_nt: TGTGCCAGCAGCCCCGTGGGGGTGGAAGAGACCCAGTACTTC
v_call: TRBV18; clone_size: .; j_call: TRBJ1-1; d_call: .; cdr3_aa: CASSSERPNTEAFF; cdr3_nt: TGTGCCAGCTCATCGGAAAGGCCGAACACTGAAGCTTTCTTT
v_call: TRBV9; clone_size: .; j_call: TRBJ2-7; d_call: .; cdr3_aa: CASSSIGGRSEQYF; cdr3_nt: TGTGCCAGCAGCTCGATCGGGGGGCGGAGCGAGCAGTACTTC
v_call: TRBV7-9; clone_size: once; j_call: TRBJ2-1; d_call: TRBD2; cdr3_aa: CASSPGLADNEQFF; cdr3_nt: TGTGCCAGCAGCCCGGGACTAGCGGACAATGAGCAGTTCTTC
v_call: TRBV6-6; clone_size: .; j_call: TRBJ1-2; d_call: TRBD1; cdr3_aa: CASRRQGDDYGYTF; cdr3_nt: TGTGCCAGCAGACGACAGGGCGACGACTATGGCTACACCTTC
v_call: TRBV5-1; clone_size: few; j_call: TRBJ2-7; d_call: TRBD1; cdr3_aa: CASSLRDRALYEQYF; cdr3_nt: TGCGCCAGCAGCCTCCGGGACAGGGCCCTCTACGAGCAGTACTTC
v_call: TRBV4-3; clone_size: once; j_call: TRBJ2-1; d_call: TRBD2; cdr3_aa: CASSQGSGRARDEQFF; cdr3_nt: TGCGCCAGCAGCCAAGGTAGCGGGAGGGCCAGGGATGAGCAGTTCTTC
v_call: TRBV20-1; clone_size: .; j_call: TRBJ2-5; d_call: .; cdr3_aa: CSAEQRLGQETQYF; cdr3_nt: TGCAGTGCCGAACAGCGGTTAGGACAAGAGACCCAGTACTTC
v_call: TRBV7-2; clone_size: .; j_call: TRBJ2-1; d_call: TRBD2; cdr3_aa: CASSSQREFSNEQFF; cdr3_nt: TGTGCCAGCAGCTCCCAGCGGGAGTTCTCCAATGAGCAGTTCTTC
v_call: TRBV6-1; clone_size: .; j_call: TRBJ2-1; d_call: TRBD2; cdr3_aa: CASSEAPGLADNEQFF; cdr3_nt: TGTGCCAGCAGTGAAGCCCCGGGACTAGCGGACAATGAGCAGTTCTTC
v_call: TRBV3-1; clone_size: few; j_call: TRBJ2-1; d_call: TRBD2; cdr3_aa: CASSQITGTSGRGEQFF; cdr3_nt: TGTGCCAGCAGCCAGATAACCGGGACTAGCGGGAGAGGTGAGCAGTTCTTC
v_call: TRBV19; clone_size: .; j_call: TRBJ1-1; d_call: .; cdr3_aa: CASSIGGSTNTEAFF; cdr3_nt: TGTGCCAGTAGTATAGGAGGGTCTACGAACACTGAAGCTTTCTTT
v_call: TRBV7-3; clone_size: .; j_call: TRBJ2-5; d_call: .; cdr3_aa: CASSPLGGSGGETQYF; cdr3_nt: TGTGCCAGCAGCCCTCTAGGGGGCAGCGGGGGAGAGACCCAGTACTTC
v_call: TRBV30; clone_size: .; j_call: TRBJ1-1; d_call: .; cdr3_aa: CAWSVRSVGF; cdr3_nt: TGTGCCTGGAGTGTACGAAGTGTCGGCTTT
v_call: TRBV20-1; clone_size: .; j_call: TRBJ1-4; d_call: .; cdr3_aa: CSASDNEKLFF; cdr3_nt: TGCAGTGCTAGTGACAACGAAAAACTGTTTTTT